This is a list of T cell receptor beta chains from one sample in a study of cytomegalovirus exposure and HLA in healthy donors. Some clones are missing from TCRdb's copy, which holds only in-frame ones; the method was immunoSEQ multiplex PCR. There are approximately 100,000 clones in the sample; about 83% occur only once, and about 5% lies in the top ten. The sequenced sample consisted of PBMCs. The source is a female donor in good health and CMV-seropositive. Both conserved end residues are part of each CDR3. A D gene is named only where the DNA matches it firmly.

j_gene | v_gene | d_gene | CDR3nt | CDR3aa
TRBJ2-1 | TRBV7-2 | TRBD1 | TGTGCCAGCAGCCGGACAGGGGCTTCCTACAATGAGCAGTTCTTC | CASSRTGASYNEQFF
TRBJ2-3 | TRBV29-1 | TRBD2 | TGCAGCGTTGAGCGGGGGTCCGCAGATACGCAGTATTTT | CSVERGSADTQYF
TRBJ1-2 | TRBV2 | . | TGTGCCAGCAGTGGTCTCTACACCTTC | CASSGLYTF
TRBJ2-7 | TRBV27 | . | TGTGCCAGCAGACCCGTGGCCGGGAGACAGACCTACGAGCAGTACTTC | CASRPVAGRQTYEQYF
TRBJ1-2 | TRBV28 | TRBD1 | TGTGCCAGCAGTTTCGTCGACAGGGGGTCAGGAGGCTACACCTTC | CASSFVDRGSGGYTF
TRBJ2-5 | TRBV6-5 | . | TGTGCCAGCAGCCTTAGGGGTTTGGGAGAGACCCAGTACTTC | CASSLRGLGETQYF
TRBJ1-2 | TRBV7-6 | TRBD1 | TGTGCCAGCAGCCCCGGGACAGGGGGCAGCTATGGCTACACCTTC | CASSPGTGGSYGYTF
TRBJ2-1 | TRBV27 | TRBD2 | TGTGCCAGCAGTCCCACGGGCGGGGGATCCTACAATGAGCAGTTCTTC | CASSPTGGGSYNEQFF
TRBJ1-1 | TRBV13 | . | TGTGCCAGCAGCTTAGTGGGACAGAACACTGAAGCTTTCTTT | CASSLVGQNTEAFF
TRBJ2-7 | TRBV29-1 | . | TGCAGCGTTGTTCTGCTAGCGCCCGGGTACGAGCAGTACTTC | CSVVLLAPGYEQYF
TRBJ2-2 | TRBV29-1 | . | TGCAGCGTTCAGGCCGGGGTCAACACCGGGGAGCTGTTTTTT | CSVQAGVNTGELFF
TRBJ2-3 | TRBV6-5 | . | TGTGCCAGCAGCCTAGCTGGGAGAGGCACAGATACGCAGTATTTT | CASSLAGRGTDTQYF